This TCR beta chain was retrieved from a study of shared clonotypes between healthy human individuals. The junction had 6 bases not matched to a gene; V was cut back by 7 bases and J by 3 bases. The length of the CDR3 is 14 residues. Per the germline V gene, CDR1 is SQVTM and CDR2 is ANQGSEA. An assay was performed, and its level was deep. The repertoire was sequenced with immunoSEQ multiplex PCR; TCRdb's copy has only in-frame clones and lacks some. The data contain around 1,000,000 clones, approximately 80% of them singletons. This TCR came from a young man in good health. Some clones in this sample may be carry-over from other donors' samples. Sequenced sample: memory CD4+ T cells from PBMCs. Stated subset: CD45RA-negative fraction. The rearrangement joins TRBV29-1 to TRBJ2-3; 11 nucleotides match TRBD1. DNA for the CDR3: TGCAGCGGCTCCGGGACAGGGGGTACAGATACGCAGTATTTT. This encodes CSGSGTGGTDTQYF.